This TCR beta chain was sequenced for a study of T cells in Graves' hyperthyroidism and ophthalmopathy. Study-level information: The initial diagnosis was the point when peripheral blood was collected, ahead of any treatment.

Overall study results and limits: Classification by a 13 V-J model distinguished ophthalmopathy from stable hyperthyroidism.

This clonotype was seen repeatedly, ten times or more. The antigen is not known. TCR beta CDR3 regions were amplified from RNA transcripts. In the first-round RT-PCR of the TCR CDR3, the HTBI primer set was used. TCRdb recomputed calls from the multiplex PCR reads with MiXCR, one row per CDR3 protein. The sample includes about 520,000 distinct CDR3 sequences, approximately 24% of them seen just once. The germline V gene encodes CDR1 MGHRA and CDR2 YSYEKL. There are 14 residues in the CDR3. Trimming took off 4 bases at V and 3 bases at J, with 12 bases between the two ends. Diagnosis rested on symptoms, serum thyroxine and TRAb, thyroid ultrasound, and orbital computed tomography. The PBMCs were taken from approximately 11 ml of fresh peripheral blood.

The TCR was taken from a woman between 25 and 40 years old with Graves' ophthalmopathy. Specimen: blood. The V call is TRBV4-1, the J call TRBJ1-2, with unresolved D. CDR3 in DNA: TGCGCCAGCAGCCTAGGGAAGAGGGACTATGGCTACACCTTC. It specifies CASSLGKRDYGYTF.